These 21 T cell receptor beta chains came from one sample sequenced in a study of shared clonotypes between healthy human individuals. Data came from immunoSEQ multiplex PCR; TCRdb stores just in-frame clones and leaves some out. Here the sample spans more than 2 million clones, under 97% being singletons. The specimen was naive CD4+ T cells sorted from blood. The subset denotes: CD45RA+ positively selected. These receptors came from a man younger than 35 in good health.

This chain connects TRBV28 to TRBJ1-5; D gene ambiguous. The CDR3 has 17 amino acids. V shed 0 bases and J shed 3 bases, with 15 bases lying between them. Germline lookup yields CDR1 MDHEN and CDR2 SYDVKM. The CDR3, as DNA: TGTGCCAGCAGTTTATGGGCAGAGAGATGGGTCAATCAGCCCCAGCATTTT. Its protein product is CASSLWAERWVNQPQHF.

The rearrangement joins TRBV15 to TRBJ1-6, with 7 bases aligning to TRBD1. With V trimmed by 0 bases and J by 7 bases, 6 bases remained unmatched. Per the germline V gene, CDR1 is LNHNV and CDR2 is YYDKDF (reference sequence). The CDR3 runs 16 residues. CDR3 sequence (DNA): TGTGCCACCAGCAGAGATCTGACAGGGATAAATTCACCCCTCCACTTT. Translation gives CATSRDLTGINSPLHF.

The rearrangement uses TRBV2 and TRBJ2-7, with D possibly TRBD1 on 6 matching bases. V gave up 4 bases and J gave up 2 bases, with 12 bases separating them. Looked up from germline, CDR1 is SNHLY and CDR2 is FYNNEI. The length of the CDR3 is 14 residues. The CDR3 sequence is CASSVKTGPYEQYF. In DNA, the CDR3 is TGTGCCAGCAGTGTCAAGACAGGTCCCTACGAGCAGTACTTC.

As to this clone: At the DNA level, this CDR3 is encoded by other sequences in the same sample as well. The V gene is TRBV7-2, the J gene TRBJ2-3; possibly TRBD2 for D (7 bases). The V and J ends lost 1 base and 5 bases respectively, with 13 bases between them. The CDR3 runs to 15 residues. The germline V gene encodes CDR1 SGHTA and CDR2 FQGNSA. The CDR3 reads CASSLVGGGRDTQYF. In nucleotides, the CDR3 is TGTGCCAGCAGCTTAGTCGGCGGGGGCAGAGATACGCAGTATTTT.

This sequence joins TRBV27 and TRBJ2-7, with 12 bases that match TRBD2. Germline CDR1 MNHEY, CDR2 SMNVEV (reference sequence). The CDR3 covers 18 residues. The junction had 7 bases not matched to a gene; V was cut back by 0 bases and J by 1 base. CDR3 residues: CASSLSPSGRAYSYEQYF. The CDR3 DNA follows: TGTGCCAGCAGTTTATCGCCTAGCGGGAGGGCTTATTCCTACGAGCAGTACTTC.

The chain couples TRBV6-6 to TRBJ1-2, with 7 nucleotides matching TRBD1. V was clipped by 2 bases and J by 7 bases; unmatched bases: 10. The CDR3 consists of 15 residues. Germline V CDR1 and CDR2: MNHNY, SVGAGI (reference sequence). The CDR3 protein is CASSYLVTGTFGYTF. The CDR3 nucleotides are TGTGCCAGCAGTTACCTTGTGACAGGGACCTTTGGCTACACCTTC.

The CDR3 here is CAWGRGLLDTEAFF. The CDR3 nucleotides are TGTGCCTGGGGGCGGGGGCTCCTGGACACTGAAGCTTTCTTT. This chain joins TRBV6-1 and TRBJ1-1; D possibly corresponds to TRBD1 (6 bases). Trimming shortened V by 11 bases and J by 3 bases, and 19 bases separated the two germline ends. CDR1 is MNHNS, CDR2 SASEGT, per germline. CDR3 length equals 14 residues.

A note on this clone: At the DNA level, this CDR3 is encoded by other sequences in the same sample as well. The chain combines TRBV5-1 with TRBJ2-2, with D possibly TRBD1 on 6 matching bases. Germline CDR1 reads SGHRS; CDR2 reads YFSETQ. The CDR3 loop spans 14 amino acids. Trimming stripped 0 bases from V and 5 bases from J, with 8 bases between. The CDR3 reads CASSLGTATGELFF. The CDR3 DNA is TGCGCCAGCAGCTTGGGGACAGCTACCGGGGAGCTGTTTTTT.

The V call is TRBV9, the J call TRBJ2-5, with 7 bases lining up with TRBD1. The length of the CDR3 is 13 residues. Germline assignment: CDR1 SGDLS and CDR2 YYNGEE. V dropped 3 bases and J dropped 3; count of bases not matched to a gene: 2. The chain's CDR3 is CASSAQGEETQYF. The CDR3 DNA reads TGTGCCAGCAGCGCCCAGGGGGAAGAGACCCAGTACTTC.

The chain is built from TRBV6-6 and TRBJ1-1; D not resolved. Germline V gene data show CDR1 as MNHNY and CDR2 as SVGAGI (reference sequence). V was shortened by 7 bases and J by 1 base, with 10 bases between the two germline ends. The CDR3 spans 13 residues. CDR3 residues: CASTEPENTEAFF. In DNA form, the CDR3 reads TGTGCCAGCACTGAACCCGAGAACACTGAAGCTTTCTTT.

In DNA form, the CDR3 reads TGTGCCTGGAGTCCGGTGGGGATCGGGTCCTCCTCAACGCGAGATACGCAGTATTTT. It yields the protein CAWSPVGIGSSSTRDTQYF. The rearrangement joins TRBV30 to TRBJ2-3, with D unresolved. Trimming removed 2 bases from V and 5 bases from J, with 29 bases in between. The germline gives CDR1 GTSNPN, CDR2 SVGIG (reference sequence). The CDR3 length is 19 residues.

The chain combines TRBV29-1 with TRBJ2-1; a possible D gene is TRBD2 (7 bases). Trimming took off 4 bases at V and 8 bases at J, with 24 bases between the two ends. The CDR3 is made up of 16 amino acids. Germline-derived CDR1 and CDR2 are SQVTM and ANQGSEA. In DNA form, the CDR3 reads TGCAGCGTTGCGAGGGGGGGCGGGAGAATTACGGATGAGCAGTTCTTC. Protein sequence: CSVARGGGRITDEQFF.

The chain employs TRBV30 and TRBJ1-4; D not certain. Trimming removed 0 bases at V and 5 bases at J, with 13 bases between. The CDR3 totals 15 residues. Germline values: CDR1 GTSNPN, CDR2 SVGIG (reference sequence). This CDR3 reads CAWSVWKGENEKLFF. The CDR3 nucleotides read TGTGCCTGGAGTGTATGGAAAGGTGAAAATGAAAAACTGTTTTTT.

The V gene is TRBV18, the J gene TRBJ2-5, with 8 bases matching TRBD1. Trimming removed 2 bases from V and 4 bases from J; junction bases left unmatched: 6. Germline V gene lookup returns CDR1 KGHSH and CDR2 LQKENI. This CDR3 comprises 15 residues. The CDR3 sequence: CASSPTQGAAETQYF. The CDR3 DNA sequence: TGTGCCAGCTCACCAACTCAGGGGGCGGCAGAGACCCAGTACTTC.

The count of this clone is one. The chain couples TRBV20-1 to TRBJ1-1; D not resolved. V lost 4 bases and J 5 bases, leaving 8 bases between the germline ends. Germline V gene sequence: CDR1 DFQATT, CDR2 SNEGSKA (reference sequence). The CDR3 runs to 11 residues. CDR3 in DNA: TGCAGTGCTACACTGGTAACTGAAGCTTTCTTT. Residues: CSATLVTEAFF.

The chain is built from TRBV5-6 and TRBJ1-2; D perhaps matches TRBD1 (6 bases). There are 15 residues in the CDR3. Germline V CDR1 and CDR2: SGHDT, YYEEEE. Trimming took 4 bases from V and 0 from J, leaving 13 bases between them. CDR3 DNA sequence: TGTGCCAGCAGCACGGGGGACACTTCTAACTATGGCTACACCTTC. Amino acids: CASSTGDTSNYGYTF.

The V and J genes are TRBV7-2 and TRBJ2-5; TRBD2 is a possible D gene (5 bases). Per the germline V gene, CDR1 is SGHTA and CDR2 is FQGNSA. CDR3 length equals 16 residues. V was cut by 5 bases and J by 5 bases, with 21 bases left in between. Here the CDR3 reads CASSIEGAVKGETQYF. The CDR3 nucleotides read TGTGCCAGCAGCATAGAGGGAGCGGTGAAAGGGGAGACCCAGTACTTC.

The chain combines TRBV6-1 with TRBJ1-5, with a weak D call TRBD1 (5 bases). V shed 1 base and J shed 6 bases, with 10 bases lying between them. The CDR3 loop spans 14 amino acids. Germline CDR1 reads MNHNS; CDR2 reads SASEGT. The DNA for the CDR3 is TGTGCCAGCAGTGAAGTAGAGGGGCGTCAGCCCCAGCATTTT. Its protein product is CASSEVEGRQPQHF.

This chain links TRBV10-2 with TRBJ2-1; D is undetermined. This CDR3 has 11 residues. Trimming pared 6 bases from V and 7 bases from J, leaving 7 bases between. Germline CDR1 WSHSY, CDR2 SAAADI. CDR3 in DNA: TGCGCCAGCAGCGATTATAATGAGCAGTTCTTC. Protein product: CASSDYNEQFF.

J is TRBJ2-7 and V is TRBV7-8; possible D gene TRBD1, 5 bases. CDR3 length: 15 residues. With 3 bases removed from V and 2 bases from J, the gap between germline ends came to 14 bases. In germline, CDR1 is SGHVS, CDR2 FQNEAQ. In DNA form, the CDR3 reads TGTGCCAGCAGCTTGGATAGTGACAGCGCCTACGAGCAGTACTTC. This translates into CASSLDSDSAYEQYF.

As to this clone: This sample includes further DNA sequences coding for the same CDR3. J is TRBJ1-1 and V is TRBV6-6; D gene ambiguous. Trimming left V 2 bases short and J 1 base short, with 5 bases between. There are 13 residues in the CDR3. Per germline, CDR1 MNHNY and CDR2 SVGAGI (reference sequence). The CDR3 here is CASSYRGNTEAFF. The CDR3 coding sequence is TGTGCCAGCAGTTACAGAGGGAACACTGAAGCTTTCTTT.